The 13 T cell receptor beta chains in this list originate from one sample, sequenced in a study of graft-versus-host responses after intestinal transplantation. TCRdb's copy holds only in-frame clones and misses some; the assay was immunoSEQ multiplex PCR. Of 13,000 to 15,000 clones detected, 30% to 35% appear once; the ten largest clones hold 4.5% to 6%. Sequencing used alloreactive CD4+ T cells from a mixed lymphocyte reaction culture, obtained before intestinal transplant. Subset meaning: CFSE-low proliferating T cells sorted from approximately 6-day pre-transplant mixed lymphocyte reaction (GvH or HvG direction). These receptors were taken from a human patient who received an intestinal transplant.

The chain uses TRBV5-5 and TRBJ2-7, with TRBD1 matching over 8 bases. Germline CDR1 reads SGHKS; CDR2 reads YYEKEE (reference sequence). CDR3 size: 13 residues. V lost 4 bases to trimming and J lost 2 bases; unmatched junction nucleotides: 2. The CDR3 sequence is CASSRTGPYEQYF. In DNA, the CDR3 is TGTGCCAGCAGCCGGACAGGGCCCTACGAGCAGTACTTC. The whole variable domain, remainder taken from reference TRBV5-5 and TRBJ2-7, is DAGVTQSPTHLIKTRGQQVTLRCSPISGHKSVSWYQQVLGQGPQFIFQYYEKEERGRGNFPDRFSARQFPNYSSELNVNALLLGDSALYLCASSRTGPYEQYFGPGTRLTVT.

V and J are TRBV4-3 and TRBJ1-3, with D hard to call. The CDR3 totals 15 residues. The germline CDR1 and CDR2 sequences are LGHNA and YSLEER. Deletions cut 3 bases from V and 0 bases from J, with 9 bases between. CDR3 loop: CASSQALRSGNTIYF. CDR3 sequence (DNA): TGCGCCAGCAGCCAGGCGCTTCGCTCTGGAAACACCATATATTTT.

The rearrangement links TRBV2 to TRBJ2-5; TRBD1 aligns across 9 bases. This CDR3 region has 15 residues. With 2 bases clipped from V and 4 bases from J, the junction kept 5 bases outside the gene matches. Germline values: CDR1 SNHLY, CDR2 FYNNEI. CDR3 bases: TGTGCCAGCAGTGAAATCACAGGGGGCGGAGAGACCCAGTACTTC. It codes for CASSEITGGGETQYF.

The chain employs TRBV5-1 and TRBJ1-4, with D uncertain. Germline V gene data show CDR1 as SGHRS and CDR2 as YFSETQ. Trimming pared 3 bases from V and 4 bases from J, leaving 13 bases between. The CDR3 has 15 residues. The CDR3 nucleotides read TGCGCCAGCAGCTCCCGACGGGGAGTTAATGAAAAACTGTTTTTT. This sequence encodes CASSSRRGVNEKLFF. Full variable domain (remainder filled in from reference TRBV5-1 and TRBJ1-4): KAGVTQTPRYLIKTRGQQVTLSCSPISGHRSVSWYQQTPGQGLQFLFEYFSETQRNKGNFPGRFSGRQFSNSRSEMNVSTLELGDSALYLCASSSRRGVNEKLFFGSGTQLSVL.

This clone appeared a single time. This chain joins TRBV10-3 and TRBJ2-7, with 11 bases matching TRBD2. V was pared by 6 bases and J by 1 base, with 2 bases of the junction left unmatched. Germline V gives CDR1 ENHRY, CDR2 SYGVKD. The CDR3 totals 14 residues. CDR3 protein: CAISRLAGSYEQYF. The CDR3 DNA reads as TGTGCCATCAGCAGACTAGCGGGATCCTACGAGCAGTACTTC.

This clone came up a few times. The chain recombines TRBV9 with TRBJ1-4; maybe TRBD1 (5 bases). V was pared by 2 bases and J by 1 base, with 12 bases between. Looked up from germline, CDR1 is SGDLS and CDR2 is YYNGEE. The CDR3 length is 16 residues. The CDR3 loop reads CASSVALGETNEKLFF. The CDR3, as DNA: TGTGCCAGCAGCGTGGCCTTGGGGGAAACTAATGAAAAACTGTTTTTT.

There are a few counts of this clone. The chain uses TRBV27 and TRBJ2-7; 8 bases are shared with TRBD2. Germline trimming cut 4 bases from V and 3 bases from J; bases unmatched to any gene: 8. Germline CDR1 reads MNHEY; CDR2 reads SMNVEV (reference sequence). The CDR3 consists of 15 residues. In DNA form, the CDR3 reads TGTGCCAGCAGTTCCTACGGGGGGGCTAACTACGAGCAGTACTTC. Translation: CASSSYGGANYEQYF.

The chain links TRBV5-1 to TRBJ2-3; D gene ambiguous. The length of the CDR3 is 15 residues. Per the germline V gene, CDR1 is SGHRS and CDR2 is YFSETQ. V was cut by 2 bases and J by 2 bases, with 12 bases left in between. The CDR3 spells CASSLPTGNTDTQYF. DNA of the CDR3: TGCGCCAGCAGCTTACCGACTGGAAACACAGATACGCAGTATTTT. The entire variable domain, with the rest obtained from reference TRBV5-1 and TRBJ2-3, is as follows: KAGVTQTPRYLIKTRGQQVTLSCSPISGHRSVSWYQQTPGQGLQFLFEYFSETQRNKGNFPGRFSGRQFSNSRSEMNVSTLELGDSALYLCASSLPTGNTDTQYFGPGTRLTVL.

Notes on this clone: This specimen includes other DNA sequences encoding the same CDR3. The chain employs TRBV5-1 and TRBJ2-7, with D perhaps being TRBD1 or TRBD2 (5 bases each). This CDR3 has 15 residues. Germline CDR1 is SGHRS and CDR2 is YFSETQ. Deletions cut 0 bases from V and 2 bases from J, with 12 bases between. The CDR3 sequence: CASSLGGTGTYEQYF. In DNA, the CDR3 is TGCGCCAGCAGCTTGGGGGGGACGGGGACCTACGAGCAGTACTTC.

This clone has a handful of counts. The V gene is TRBV5-1, the J gene TRBJ2-5; D unresolved. This CDR3 is 12 amino acids long. V gave up 1 base and J gave up 5 bases, with 6 bases separating them. The germline CDR1 and CDR2 sequences are SGHRS and YFSETQ. CDR3 residues: CASSLFGETQYF. CDR3 DNA: TGCGCCAGCAGCTTGTTCGGGGAGACCCAGTACTTC.

This sequence joins TRBV5-6 and TRBJ2-7; D is unresolved. V was shortened by 1 base and J by 0 bases, with 8 bases between the two germline ends. Germline CDR1 and CDR2: SGHDT and YYEEEE. The CDR3 spans 14 residues. In nucleotides, the CDR3 is TGTGCCAGCAGCTTGTTGGTCAGCTCCTACGAGCAGTACTTC. Its protein is CASSLLVSSYEQYF.

This chain links TRBV2 with TRBJ1-5; D ambiguous. The CDR3 has 14 amino acids. Germline V CDR1 and CDR2: SNHLY, FYNNEI. V gave up 5 bases and J gave up 9 bases, with 17 bases separating them. The CDR3 nucleotides are TGTGCCAGCAGTTTGGGAGGCCTTGGTGGGCCCCAGCATTTT. It encodes CASSLGGLGGPQHF.

V and J are TRBV15 and TRBJ2-1; 11 nucleotides match TRBD2. Germline lookup yields CDR1 LNHNV and CDR2 YYDKDF (reference sequence). This CDR3 contains 17 residues. J was trimmed by 7 bases and V by 0 bases; bases with no gene match: 8. CDR3 DNA sequence: TGTGCCACCAGCAGAGAGAAGACTAGCGGGAACAGGAATGAGCAGTTCTTC. It yields the protein CATSREKTSGNRNEQFF. Variable domain in full (rest from reference TRBV15 and TRBJ2-1): DAMVIQNPRYQVTQFGKPVTLSCSQTLNHNVMYWYQQKSSQAPKLLFHYYDKDFNNEADTPDNFQSRRPNTSFCFLDIRSPGLGDTAMYLCATSREKTSGNRNEQFFGPGTRLTVL.